The 6 T cell receptor beta chains below were found in one sample sequenced in a study of Graves' ophthalmopathy and Graves' hyperthyroidism. Amplifying from RNA transcripts, the study obtained TCR beta CDR3 regions. A first-round RT-PCR used HTBI primers, followed by a second-round multiplex PCR. TCRdb reanalysed the multiplex PCR reads using MiXCR and keeps one entry per CDR3 protein. The sample contains some 350,000 distinct CDR3 sequences, 15% to 20% of which appear only once. Source material: peripheral blood. Source of these receptors: an adult woman with stable Graves' hyperthyroidism.

This clonotype was seen repeatedly, ten times or more. V is TRBV25-1 and J is TRBJ1-2, with D uncertain. CDR1 is MGHDK, CDR2 SYGVNS, per germline. The CDR3 is made up of 13 amino acids. V was pared by 3 bases and J by 6 bases, with 11 bases between. CDR3 DNA sequence: TGTGCCAGCAGTGATGGTACGCAGGATGGCTACACCTTC. This encodes CASSDGTQDGYTF.

This clonotype was seen more than once but under ten times. The chain employs TRBV5-1 and TRBJ2-7; 15 bases are a match to TRBD2. The V and J ends lost 6 bases and 4 bases, in that order; junction bases with no gene match: 17. Germline V CDR1 and CDR2: SGHRS, YFSETQ. The length of the CDR3 is 19 residues. The CDR3 bases are TGCGCCAGCACCCCAGGGACTAGCGGGAGGCCCCTTACAATATACGAGCAGTACTTC. Its protein product is CASTPGTSGRPLTIYEQYF.

This clonotype has a count of ten or more. The J gene is TRBJ2-5, the V gene TRBV20-1; 7 positions agree with TRBD2. The CDR3 is 13 amino acids. Germline CDR1 and CDR2: DFQATT and SNEGSKA (reference sequence). V lost 3 bases to trimming and J lost 5 bases; unmatched junction nucleotides: 6. As DNA, the CDR3 is TGCAGTGCTAGTTGGCGGGAGTGGGAGACCCAGTACTTC. The encoded protein is CSASWREWETQYF.

The table lists this clonotype with many counts. The V call is TRBV20-1, the J call TRBJ2-2, with TRBD1 matching 9 bases. V trimming: 6 bases; J trimming: 8 bases; junction bases outside the gene matches: 13. The CDR3 loop spans 15 amino acids. CDR1 DFQATT and CDR2 SNEGSKA come from the germline V gene (reference sequence). In nucleotides, the CDR3 is TGCAGTGCATCGACAGGGGGTACCATATCGGGGGAGCTGTTTTTT. Translated: CSASTGGTISGELFF.

This clonotype was detected only a few times. The V gene is TRBV28, the J gene TRBJ2-7, with D perhaps being TRBD1 or TRBD2 (7 bases each). This CDR3 contains 20 residues. V was pared by 3 bases and J by 2 bases, with 29 bases between. Per germline, CDR1 MDHEN and CDR2 SYDVKM. The chain's CDR3 is CASSFLGTASFVAGTYEQYF. The CDR3 coding sequence is TGTGCCAGCAGTTTCCTTGGGACAGCCAGCTTCGTAGCGGGTACCTACGAGCAGTACTTC. The full variable domain, its missing parts supplied by reference TRBV28 and TRBJ2-7, is DVKVTQSSRYLVKRTGEKVFLECVQDMDHENMFWYRQDPGLGLRLIYFSYDVKMKEKGDIPEGYSVSREKKERFSLILESASTNQTSMYLCASSFLGTASFVAGTYEQYFGPGTRLTVT.

This clonotype was seen at least ten times. The V gene is TRBV29-1, the J gene TRBJ1-2, with 10 bases matching TRBD1. Germline-derived CDR1 and CDR2 are SQVTM and ANQGSEA. The CDR3 extends over 13 amino acids. V was pared by 7 bases and J by 0 bases, with 2 bases of the junction left unmatched. CDR3 in amino acids: CSGGTGANYGYTF. CDR3 bases: TGCAGCGGCGGGACAGGGGCTAACTATGGCTACACCTTC.